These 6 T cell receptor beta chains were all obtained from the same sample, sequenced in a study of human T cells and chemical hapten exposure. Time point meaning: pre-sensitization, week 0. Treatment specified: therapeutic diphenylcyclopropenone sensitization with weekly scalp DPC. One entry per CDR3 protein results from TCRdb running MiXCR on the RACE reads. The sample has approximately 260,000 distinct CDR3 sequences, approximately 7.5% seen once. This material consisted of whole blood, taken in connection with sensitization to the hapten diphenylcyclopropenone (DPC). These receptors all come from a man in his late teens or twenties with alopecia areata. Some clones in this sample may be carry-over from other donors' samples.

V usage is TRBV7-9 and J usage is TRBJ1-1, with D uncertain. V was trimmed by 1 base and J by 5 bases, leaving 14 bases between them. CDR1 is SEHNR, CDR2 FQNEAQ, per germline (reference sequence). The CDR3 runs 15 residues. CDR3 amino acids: CASSLGGRVVTEAFF. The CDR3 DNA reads TGTGCCAGCAGCTTAGGAGGGCGGGTGGTAACTGAAGCTTTCTTT.

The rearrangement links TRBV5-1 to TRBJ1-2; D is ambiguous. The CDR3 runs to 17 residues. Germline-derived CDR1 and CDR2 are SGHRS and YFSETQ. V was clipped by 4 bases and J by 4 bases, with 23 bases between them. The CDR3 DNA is TGCGCCAGCAGCGCCGACCGGCCAAGTGCGGTGGGCTATGGCTACACCTTC. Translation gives CASSADRPSAVGYGYTF. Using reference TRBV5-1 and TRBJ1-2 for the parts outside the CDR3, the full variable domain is KAGVTQTPRYLIKTRGQQVTLSCSPISGHRSVSWYQQTPGQGLQFLFEYFSETQRNKGNFPGRFSGRQFSNSRSEMNVSTLELGDSALYLCASSADRPSAVGYGYTFGSGTRLTVV.

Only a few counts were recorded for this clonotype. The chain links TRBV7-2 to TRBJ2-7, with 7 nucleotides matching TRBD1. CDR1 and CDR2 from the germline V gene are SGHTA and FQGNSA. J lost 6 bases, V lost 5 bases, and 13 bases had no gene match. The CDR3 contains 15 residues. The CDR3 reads CASSKETGTSGEQYV. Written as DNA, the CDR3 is TGTGCCAGCAGCAAAGAGACAGGGACCAGCGGCGAGCAGTACGTC.

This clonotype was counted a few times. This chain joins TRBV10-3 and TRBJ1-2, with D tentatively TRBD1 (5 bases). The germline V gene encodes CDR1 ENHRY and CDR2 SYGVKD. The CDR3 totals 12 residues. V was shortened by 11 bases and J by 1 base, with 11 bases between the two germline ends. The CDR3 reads CAAWGGNYGYTF. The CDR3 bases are TGTGCCGCCTGGGGGGGTAACTATGGCTACACCTTC.

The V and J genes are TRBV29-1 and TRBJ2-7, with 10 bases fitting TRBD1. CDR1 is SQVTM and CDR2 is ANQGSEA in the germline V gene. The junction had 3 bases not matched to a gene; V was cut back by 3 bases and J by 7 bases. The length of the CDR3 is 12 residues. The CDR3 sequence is CSVEVDRGEQYF. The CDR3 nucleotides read TGCAGCGTTGAGGTGGACAGGGGGGAGCAGTACTTC.

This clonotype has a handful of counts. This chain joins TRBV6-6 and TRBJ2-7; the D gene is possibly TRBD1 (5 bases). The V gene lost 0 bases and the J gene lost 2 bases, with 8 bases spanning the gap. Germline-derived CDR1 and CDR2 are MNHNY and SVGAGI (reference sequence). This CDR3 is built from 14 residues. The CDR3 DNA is TGTGCCAGCAGTTACTCATCAGGGACCTACGAGCAGTACGTC. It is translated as CASSYSSGTYEQYV.